This paragraph covers one T cell receptor beta chain sequence. Its antigen specificity is not known. The sample holds no much larger clone one base away, and base qualities are not on file. CDR1 and CDR2 were assigned from the germline V gene (reference sequence) as DFQATT and SNEGSKA. Its CDR3 holds 13 amino acids, cysteine through phenylalanine. The read is trimmed to its CDR3 DNA, 39 bases read in frame from base 1. Ophthalmopathy patients were characterized by moderately to severely active disease, a Clinical Activity Score of at least 3, a NOSPECS grade of at least 4, and a disease duration under 3 months. Anyone with other autoimmune diseases, uncontrolled infections, pregnancy or lactation was excluded from the study. Diagnosis relied on clinical symptoms, serum thyroxine, TRAb, thyroid ultrasound and orbital computed tomography. PBMCs were isolated from 10 ml of fresh peripheral blood by Ficoll-Paque density gradient centrifugation. Total RNA was extracted using Trizol reagent, and RNA quality was checked on an Agilent 2100 Bioanalyzer.

For repertoire sequencing, TCR beta CDR3 regions were amplified from RNA transcripts. A first-round RT-PCR used HTBI primers with the Qiagen OneStep RT-PCR kit, followed by a second-round multiplex PCR, size selection and purification. Sequencing of the libraries was carried out on an Illumina HiSeq2000 in paired-end mode with 100 bp reads. As for the original processing: SOAPnuke was used to process the reads, throwing out any read that had adapters, had uncalled bases, had a mean Phred below 15, or lacked an exact constant-primer or identifier match. High-quality paired reads were merged with COPE v1.2.5. Each unique nucleotide sequence was treated as a clonotype, and MiTCR v1.1 was used to align the clonotypes to the IMGT TRB V, D and J references. Analysis was restricted to V-J combinations with a frequency above 0.0001, which covered about 99% of repertoires. A TCR clonal expansion and chaos score per V-J combination was defined as the ratio of F50 clonal expansion to chaos observed in the TCRdist matrix. Features were reduced by Welch's t-statistics and random forest to around 13 V-J combinations, which fed a naive Bayes classifier. The Morisita-Horn index was used to measure how similar the thyroid and blood repertoires were. The raw public reads went through TCRdb reprocessing: fastp at Q25, MiXCR clone calling, in-frame beta chains kept. Rows with one shared CDR3 protein collapse into an entry with the most common genes and DNA. For this entry, the V and J calls and clone size follow TCRdb and not the study's own pipeline. This sample gives about 14,000 distinct CDR3 sequences in total; approximately 48% of them show up just once. The ten largest make up 45% to 55% of the sample.

This sample was included in a study of Graves' ophthalmopathy and Graves' hyperthyroidism (dated by TCRdb to 2016 to 2018). A note on the overall study: Peripheral blood was collected before any treatment was given, at the time of initial diagnosis. The study used TCR beta repertoire signatures to distinguish Graves' ophthalmopathy from Graves' hyperthyroidism and to predict progression to ophthalmopathy. In total, 135 blood samples were TCR-sequenced: 40 to 45 ophthalmopathy, some 80 hyperthyroidism and approximately 17 hyperthyroidism-to-ophthalmopathy patients. To explore V-J signatures that distinguish ophthalmopathy from hyperthyroidism, a discovery set of around 100 patients was enrolled, made up of 40 to 45 with ophthalmopathy and roughly 55 with stable hyperthyroidism. For independent validation, a separate cohort was made up of 18 hyperthyroidism patients plus 17 patients who later progressed from hyperthyroidism to ophthalmopathy. T-cell repertoires of thyroid tissue and blood were compared in 5 or 6 hyperthyroidism patients. Following sampling, methimazole starting at 30 mg daily was administered to hyperthyroidism patients, and high-dose intravenous methylprednisolone was administered to ophthalmopathy patients. The 100 or so discovery patients were divided at random into training and test sets in a 7:3 ratio. Here is what the overall study found, with its caveats: In cross-validation, the 13-signature model distinguished ophthalmopathy from stable hyperthyroidism with approximately 85% sensitivity and around 82% specificity, and in the test set the corresponding values were approximately 80% and 75%. No statistical method was used to set the sample size in advance, and the investigators knew which group each participant was assigned to. Most of the expanded thyroid clonotypes with a frequency above 0.001 were also detected in blood, and it was suggested that the thyroid immune response may be reflected by blood repertoires. In validation, the model predicted ophthalmopathy progression with about 71% sensitivity and 72.22% specificity; roughly 11 predicted patients were CT-confirmed with GO in a median of approximately 6.2 months.

The sequenced sample was peripheral blood. The clonotype originates from a woman younger than 45 with Graves' ophthalmopathy. Donor details come from another sample of the same person, matched by shared clones. Here the chain combines TRBV20-1 and TRBJ2-3; TRBD2 is a weak D gene call, 7 bases matching. CDR3 loop: CSGGGVVTDTQYF. The bases are TGCAGCGGAGGGGGGGTTGTCACAGATACGCAGTATTTT.